The 2 T cell receptor beta chains presented below share a single source sample, sequenced in a study of shared clonotypes between healthy human individuals. Here immunoSEQ multiplex PCR was the method, and the copy in TCRdb shows in-frame clones only, minus some. The sample lists around 2.5 million clones, 90% to 95% seen once, with around 0.37% in the top ten. Sequenced: naive CD4+ T cells from PBMCs. This sample's subset: CD45RA+ positively selected. The receptors were sampled from a man between 18 and 35 years old in good health. Some clones in this sample may be carry-over from other donors' samples.

V gene TRBV5-4 combines with J gene TRBJ2-3, with 9 bases that match TRBD2. The CDR3 is 16 amino acids. Germline CDR1 and CDR2: SGHNT and YYREEE (reference sequence). J lost 2 bases, V lost 2 bases, and 6 bases had no gene match. The DNA for the CDR3 is TGTGCCAGCAGCTTCCCCGGGACTAGCACCACAGATACGCAGTATTTT. Translating gives CASSFPGTSTTDTQYF.

V and J are TRBV10-1 and TRBJ2-3; perhaps D is TRBD1 or TRBD2 (6 bases each). Trimming pared 3 bases from V and 5 bases from J, leaving 12 bases between. The CDR3 loop spans 14 amino acids. Per germline, CDR1 WNHNN and CDR2 SYGVQD (reference sequence). CDR3 sequence: CASSEGGGVDTQYF. The CDR3 nucleotides read TGCGCCAGCAGTGAAGGGGGAGGCGTAGATACGCAGTATTTT.